The rows below give T cell receptor beta chains drawn from one sample of a study of blood T cell repertoires in COVID-19. Measured with immunoSEQ multiplex PCR; TCRdb has only the in-frame clones, and not every one. Of about 160,000 clones detected, about 85% appear once; the ten largest clones hold approximately 4.1%. The sample consisted of peripheral blood. Source of these receptors: an older woman with active or convalescent COVID-19. Both conserved end residues are part of each CDR3. D genes are given only for firm matches. For some rows the clone size is stated as once, few or many, or as a class when expanded; others skip it.

d_call | clone_size | j_call | v_call | cdr3_length | cdr3_nt | cdr3_aa
NA | NA | TRBJ1-1 | TRBV10-3 | 13 | TGTGCCATCAGTGACAGGGGCCTCACTGAAGCTTTCTTT | CAISDRGLTEAFF
NA | NA | TRBJ1-2 | TRBV6-5 | 15 | TGTGCCAGCAGTTACTTTCGCAGGGGCAGGGATGGCTACACCTTC | CASSYFRRGRDGYTF
NA | NA | TRBJ1-1 | TRBV5-1 | 14 | TGCGCCAGCAGAAAAGGGGGTACGAACACTGAAGCTTTCTTT | CASRKGGTNTEAFF
NA | NA | TRBJ2-3 | TRBV5-4 | 16 | TGTGCCAGCAGCCGCGGATCCGTCAAAGGCACAGATACGCAGTATTTT | CASSRGSVKGTDTQYF
TRBD2 | NA | TRBJ2-2 | TRBV5-4 | 17 | TGTGCCAGCAGCTTAGGTAGCGGGGGGGCCGGCACCGGGGAGCTGTTTTTT | CASSLGSGGAGTGELFF
NA | NA | TRBJ1-5 | TRBV6-5 | 14 | TGTGCCAGCAGTACAGGAATCGGAAATCAGCCCCAGCATTTT | CASSTGIGNQPQHF
NA | NA | TRBJ1-6 | TRBV10-3 | 12 | TGTGCCACGTCAGAGGGAAATTCACCCCTCCACTTT | CATSEGNSPLHF
NA | NA | TRBJ2-7 | TRBV6-5 | 12 | TGTGCCAGCAGTTACGGGCTCTATGAGCAGTACTTC | CASSYGLYEQYF
TRBD1 | NA | TRBJ2-5 | TRBV6-5 | 15 | TGTGCCAGCAGTTCCGGGACAGGGGGCCTGGAGACCCAGTACTTC | CASSSGTGGLETQYF
NA | NA | TRBJ2-5 | TRBV2 | 13 | TGTGCCAGCAGTGGTGCCCAGGGGGAGACCCAGTACTTC | CASSGAQGETQYF
TRBD1 | NA | TRBJ2-7 | TRBV10-3 | 14 | TGTGCCATCAGTGTAGGGACAGGGGGCTACGAGCAGTACTTC | CAISVGTGGYEQYF
NA | NA | TRBJ1-5 | TRBV4-3 | 15 | TGCGCCAGCAGCCAAGATAAGGGGACTGGTCAGCCCCAGCATTTT | CASSQDKGTGQPQHF
NA | NA | TRBJ1-1 | TRBV5-1 | 15 | TGCGCCAGCAGCCCAGGCAGCACAATGAACACTGAAGCTTTCTTT | CASSPGSTMNTEAFF
NA | NA | TRBJ2-3 | TRBV6-5 | 14 | TGTGCCAGCAGTTACTCGGACTACACAGATACGCAGTATTTT | CASSYSDYTDTQYF
NA | once | TRBJ2-7 | TRBV6-5 | 13 | TGTGCCAGCAGTTCACCCGGGGTACGCGAGCAGTACTTC | CASSSPGVREQYF
NA | NA | TRBJ2-3 | TRBV19 | 15 | TGTGCCAGTAGTAGTGGCGGCGCTAGCACAGATACGCAGTATTTT | CASSSGGASTDTQYF
TRBD1 | NA | TRBJ1-1 | TRBV5-1 | 14 | TGCGCCAGCAGCTTGACAGGGGGGCCGTCTGAAGCTTTCTTT | CASSLTGGPSEAFF
TRBD1 | NA | TRBJ2-7 | TRBV19 | 14 | TGTGCCAGTAGTCCTCAGGGGACAGGGAACGAGCAGTACTTC | CASSPQGTGNEQYF
NA | NA | TRBJ1-5 | TRBV4-3 | 14 | TGCGCCAGCAGCCAAGATCGAGGCAATCAGCCCCAGCATTTT | CASSQDRGNQPQHF
NA | NA | TRBJ2-2 | TRBV6-5 | 15 | TGTGCCAGCAGTTTCGGACAAGCTTGGGCCGGGGAGCTGTTTTTT | CASSFGQAWAGELFF
NA | NA | TRBJ2-1 | TRBV12-3/TRBV12-4 | 13 | TGTGCCAGCAGTTTAGGGGGGGTGGTCGAGCAGTTCTTC | CASSLGGVVEQFF
NA | NA | TRBJ1-2 | TRBV7-2 | 14 | TGTGCCAGCAGCCTCACTTTTTCTAACTATGGCTACACCTTC | CASSLTFSNYGYTF
NA | NA | TRBJ1-2 | TRBV5-6 | 12 | TGTGCCAGCAGTCGGGGGGACTATGGCTACACCTTC | CASSRGDYGYTF
NA | NA | TRBJ2-7 | TRBV9 | 14 | TGTGCCAGCAGCGTAACAGGTAGCTCCTACGAGCAGTACTTC | CASSVTGSSYEQYF
TRBD1 | once | TRBJ1-1 | TRBV6-5 | 15 | TGTGCCAGCAGCCTCGGACAGGGGGCAGGGACTGAAGCTTTCTTT | CASSLGQGAGTEAFF